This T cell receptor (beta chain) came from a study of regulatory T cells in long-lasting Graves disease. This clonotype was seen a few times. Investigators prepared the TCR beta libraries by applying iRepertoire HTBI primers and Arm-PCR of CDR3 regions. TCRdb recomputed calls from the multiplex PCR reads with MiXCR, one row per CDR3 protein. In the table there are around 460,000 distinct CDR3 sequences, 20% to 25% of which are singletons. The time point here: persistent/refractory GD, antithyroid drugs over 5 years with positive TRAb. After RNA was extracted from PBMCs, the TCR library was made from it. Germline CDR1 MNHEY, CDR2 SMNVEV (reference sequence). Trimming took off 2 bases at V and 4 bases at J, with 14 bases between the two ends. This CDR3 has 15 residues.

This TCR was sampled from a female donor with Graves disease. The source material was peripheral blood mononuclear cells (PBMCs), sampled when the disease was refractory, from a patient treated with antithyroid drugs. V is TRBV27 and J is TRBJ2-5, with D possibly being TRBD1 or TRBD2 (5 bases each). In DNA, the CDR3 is TGTGCCAGCAGTTTAAACGGGGACGGCCGAGAGACCCAGTACTTC. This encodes CASSLNGDGRETQYF.